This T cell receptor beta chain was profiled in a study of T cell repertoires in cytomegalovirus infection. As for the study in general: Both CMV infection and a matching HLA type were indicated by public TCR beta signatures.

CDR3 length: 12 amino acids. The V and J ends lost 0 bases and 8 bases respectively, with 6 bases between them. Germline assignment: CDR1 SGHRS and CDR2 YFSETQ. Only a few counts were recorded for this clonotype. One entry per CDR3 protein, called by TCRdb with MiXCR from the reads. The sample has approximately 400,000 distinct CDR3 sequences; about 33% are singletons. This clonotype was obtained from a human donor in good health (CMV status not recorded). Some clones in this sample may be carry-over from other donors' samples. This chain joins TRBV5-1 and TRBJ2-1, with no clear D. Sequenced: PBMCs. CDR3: CASSLGWDEQFF. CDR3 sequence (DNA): TGCGCCAGCAGCTTGGGATGGGATGAGCAGTTCTTC.